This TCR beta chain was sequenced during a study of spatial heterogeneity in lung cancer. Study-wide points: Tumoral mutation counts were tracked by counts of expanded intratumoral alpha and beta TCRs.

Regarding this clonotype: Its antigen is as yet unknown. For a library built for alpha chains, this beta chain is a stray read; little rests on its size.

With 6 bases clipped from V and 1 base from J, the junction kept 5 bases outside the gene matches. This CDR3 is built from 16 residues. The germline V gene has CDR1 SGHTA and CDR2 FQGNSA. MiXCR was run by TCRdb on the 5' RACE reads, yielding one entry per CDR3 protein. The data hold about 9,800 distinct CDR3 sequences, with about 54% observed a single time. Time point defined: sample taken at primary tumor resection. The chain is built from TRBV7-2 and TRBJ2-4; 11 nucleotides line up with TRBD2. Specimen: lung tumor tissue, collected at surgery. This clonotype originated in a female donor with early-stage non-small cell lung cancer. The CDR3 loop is CASRLAGGWAKNIQYF. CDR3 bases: TGTGCCAGCAGGCTAGCGGGGGGCTGGGCCAAAAACATTCAGTACTTC.